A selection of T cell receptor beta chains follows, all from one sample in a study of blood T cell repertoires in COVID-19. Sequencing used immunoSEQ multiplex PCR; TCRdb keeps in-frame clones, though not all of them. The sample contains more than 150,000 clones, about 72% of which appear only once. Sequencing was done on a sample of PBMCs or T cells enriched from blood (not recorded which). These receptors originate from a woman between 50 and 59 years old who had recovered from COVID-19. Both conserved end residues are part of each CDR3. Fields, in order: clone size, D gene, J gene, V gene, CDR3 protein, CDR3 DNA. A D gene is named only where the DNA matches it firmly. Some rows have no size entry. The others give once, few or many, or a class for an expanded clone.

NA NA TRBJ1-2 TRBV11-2 CASSLTDGSDYGYTF TGTGCCAGCAGCTTGACAGATGGGTCCGACTATGGCTACACCTTC
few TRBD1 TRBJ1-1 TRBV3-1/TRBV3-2 CASSQKVWDRGSTEAFF TGTGCCAGCAGCCAAAAGGTGTGGGACAGGGGGAGCACTGAAGCTTTCTTT
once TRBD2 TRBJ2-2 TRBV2 CASSGLAGASTGELFF TGTGCCAGCAGTGGGCTAGCGGGAGCAAGCACCGGGGAGCTGTTTTTT
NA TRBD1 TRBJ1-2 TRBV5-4 CASSLGGQGANYGYTF TGTGCCAGCAGCTTGGGCGGACAGGGGGCGAACTATGGCTACACCTTC
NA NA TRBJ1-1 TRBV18 CASSPPSRGNTEAFF TGTGCCAGCTCACCACCGTCCAGGGGGAACACTGAAGCTTTCTTT
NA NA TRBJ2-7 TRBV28 CASSLGAGLDEQYF TGTGCCAGCAGTTTGGGGGCAGGGCTCGACGAGCAGTACTTC
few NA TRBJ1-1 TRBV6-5 CASSYSGRYTEAFF TGTGCCAGCAGTTACTCAGGGAGATACACTGAAGCTTTCTTT
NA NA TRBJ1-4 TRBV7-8 CASSLASPGRRGEKLFF TGTGCCAGCAGCTTAGCCTCACCGGGTCGGCGGGGTGAAAAACTGTTTTTT
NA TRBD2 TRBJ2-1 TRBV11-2 CASSFLAGTTEQFF TGTGCCAGCAGCTTTCTAGCGGGAACCACTGAGCAGTTCTTC
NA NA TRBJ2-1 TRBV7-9 CASSSHRVF TGTGCCAGCAGCTCTCACAGGGTCTTC
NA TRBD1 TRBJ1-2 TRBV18 CASSQQGDYGYTF TGTGCCAGCTCACAACAGGGGGACTATGGCTACACCTTC
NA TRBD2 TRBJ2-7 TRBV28 CASSPSGIAGRYEQYF TGTGCCAGCAGTCCCTCCGGTATAGCGGGGCGGTACGAGCAGTACTTC
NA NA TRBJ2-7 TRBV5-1 CASSLGSAGSGEQYF TGCGCCAGCAGCTTGGGGTCGGCGGGTTCGGGCGAGCAGTACTTC
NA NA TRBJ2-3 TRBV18 CASSPGLSDDTQYF TGTGCCAGCTCACCAGGCCTGTCAGATGATACGCAGTATTTT
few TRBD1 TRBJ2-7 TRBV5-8 CASSLSTGSYEQYF TGTGCCAGCAGCTTGTCGACAGGGTCCTACGAGCAGTACTTC
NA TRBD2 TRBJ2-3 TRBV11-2 CASRPAGGPRTDTQYF TGTGCCAGCAGGCCCGCGGGAGGGCCACGCACAGATACGCAGTATTTT
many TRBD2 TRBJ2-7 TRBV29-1 CSVSWGGTYEQYF TGCAGCGTTTCCTGGGGGGGAACCTACGAGCAGTACTTC
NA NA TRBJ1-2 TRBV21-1 CASSKERNTNYGYTF TGTGCCAGCAGCAAAGAGCGGAACACAAACTATGGCTACACCTTC
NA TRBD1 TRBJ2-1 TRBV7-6 CASSLFPPGTGVNNEQFF TGTGCCAGCAGCTTATTCCCCCCGGGGACAGGGGTGAACAATGAGCAGTTCTTC
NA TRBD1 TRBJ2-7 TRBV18 CASSPGQEVEQYF TGTGCCAGCTCACCGGGACAGGAGGTCGAGCAGTACTTC
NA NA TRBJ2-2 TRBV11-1 CASSFDTPNTGELFF TGTGCCAGCAGTTTTGACACCCCGAACACCGGGGAGCTGTTTTTT
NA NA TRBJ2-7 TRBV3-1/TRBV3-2 CASSRRDSSYEQYF TGTGCCAGCAGCCGGCGGGACAGCTCCTACGAGCAGTACTTC
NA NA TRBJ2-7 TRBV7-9 CASSAHLGASYEQYF TGTGCCAGCAGCGCCCATTTGGGGGCCTCCTACGAGCAGTACTTC
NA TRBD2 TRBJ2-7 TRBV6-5 CASLAGTAHEQYF TGTGCCTCCCTAGCGGGGACCGCCCACGAGCAGTACTTC
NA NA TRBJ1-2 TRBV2 CASNRASGEYGYTF TGTGCCAGCAACCGGGCAAGTGGGGAGTATGGCTACACCTTC
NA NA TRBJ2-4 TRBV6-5 CASFDGIYKNIQYF TGTGCCAGCTTCGACGGGATTTACAAAAACATTCAGTACTTC
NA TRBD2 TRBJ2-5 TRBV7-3 CASSLGTSGETQYF TGTGCCAGCAGCCTCGGGACTAGCGGGGAGACCCAGTACTTC
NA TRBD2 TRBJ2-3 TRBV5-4 CASSFARTSGTRYIDTQYF TGTGCCAGCAGCTTCGCGAGGACTAGCGGGACCCGGTACATAGATACGCAGTATTTT
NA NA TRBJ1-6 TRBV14 CASSQVQGPPPPLHF TGTGCCAGCAGCCAAGTACAGGGCCCCCCACCACCCCTCCACTTT